This T cell receptor (beta chain) was captured in a study of T cell responses to AZD1222 COVID-19 vaccine. The data were produced by immunoSEQ multiplex PCR, yet TCRdb's version contains in-frame clones alone and is incomplete. The sample holds approximately 160,000 clones, approximately 90% seen once. Trimming cost V 7 bases and J 7 bases; bases outside gene matches: 5. Germline V gives CDR1 DFQATT, CDR2 SNEGSKA (reference sequence). CDR3 length: 11 residues. J is TRBJ1-2 and V is TRBV20-1; 8 positions agree with TRBD1. Specimen: peripheral blood, collected on day 0 of AZD1222 vaccination. This TCR derives from an adult in good health. CDR3 coding DNA: TGCAGTGTTCCAGACAGGGGTGGCTACACCTTC. Amino acids: CSVPDRGGYTF.